This entry lists 14 T cell receptor beta chains sequenced from one sample in a study of blood T cell repertoires in COVID-19. TCRdb's copy holds only in-frame clones and misses some; the assay was immunoSEQ multiplex PCR. The sample includes about 160,000 clones, roughly 91% of them seen just once. Sequencing used peripheral blood. The receptors come from a man between 18 and 35 years old with acute or convalescent COVID-19.

The chain links TRBV2 to TRBJ2-3; 8 bases map to TRBD2. The CDR3 runs to 15 residues. J was trimmed by 6 bases and V by 2 bases; bases with no gene match: 7. Germline assignment: CDR1 SNHLY and CDR2 FYNNEI. In nucleotides, the CDR3 is TGTGCCAGCAGTGAACGGCGGGGGGCACCCGATACGCAGTATTTT. It codes for CASSERRGAPDTQYF. Supplemented by reference TRBV2 and TRBJ2-3, the full variable domain reads EPEVTQTPSHQVTQMGQEVILRCVPISNHLYFYWYRQILGQKVEFLVSFYNNEISEKSEIFDDQFSVERPDGSNFTLKIRSTKLEDSAMYFCASSERRGAPDTQYFGPGTRLTVL.

As to this clone: Other DNA sequences in this specimen translate into the identical CDR3. The V and J genes are TRBV7-9 and TRBJ2-7, with a weak D call TRBD2 (6 bases). Germline CDR1 and CDR2: SEHNR and FQNEAQ (reference sequence). V lost 2 bases to trimming and J lost 2 bases, with 10 bases between them. The CDR3 extends over 14 amino acids. CDR3 residues: CASSLFGGPYEQYF. For the CDR3, the DNA is TGTGCCAGCAGCTTATTCGGAGGGCCCTACGAGCAGTACTTC.

This rearrangement joins TRBV19 to TRBJ1-1, with 11 bases that match TRBD1. CDR1 and CDR2 from the germline V gene are LNHDA and SQIVND (reference sequence). V dropped 8 bases and J dropped 1; count of bases not matched to a gene: 6. The CDR3 sequence is 15 residues long. The CDR3: CASQPGQGANTEAFF. Here the CDR3 DNA reads TGTGCCAGTCAGCCAGGACAGGGGGCGAACACTGAAGCTTTCTTT.

The J gene is TRBJ2-3, the V gene TRBV27, with TRBD2 matching over 8 bases. CDR1 is MNHEY, CDR2 SMNVEV, per germline (reference sequence). The CDR3 loop spans 18 amino acids. With V trimmed by 3 bases and J by 3 bases, 14 bases remained unmatched. CDR3 region: CASSLRSPERGRTDTQYF. Here the CDR3 DNA reads TGTGCCAGCAGTTTGAGATCCCCAGAGCGGGGGCGAACAGATACGCAGTATTTT.

The rearrangement uses TRBV7-9 and TRBJ1-5, with a weak D call TRBD1 (5 bases). Per the germline V gene, CDR1 is SEHNR and CDR2 is FQNEAQ (reference sequence). Trimming cost V 1 base and J 0 bases, with 10 bases left between them. CDR3 length equals 16 residues. The CDR3 sequence: CASSLEGDNSNQPQHF. CDR3 bases: TGTGCCAGCAGCTTAGAAGGGGATAATAGCAATCAGCCCCAGCATTTT. Supplemented by reference TRBV7-9 and TRBJ1-5, the full variable domain reads DTGVSQNPRHKITKRGQNVTFRCDPISEHNRLYWYRQTLGQGPEFLTYFQNEAQLEKSRLLSDRFSAERPKGSFSTLEIQRTEQGDSAMYLCASSLEGDNSNQPQHFGDGTRLSIL.

V usage is TRBV20-1 and J usage is TRBJ2-1; 9 nucleotides line up with TRBD2. The ends lost 3 bases at V and 3 bases at J; junction bases unmatched: 6. CDR3 length: 15 residues. Germline CDR1 DFQATT, CDR2 SNEGSKA (reference sequence). The CDR3 DNA reads TGCAGTGCTAGTGGCGTGACTAGCGGCTACAATGAGCAGTTCTTC. Protein: CSASGVTSGYNEQFF.

CDR3 residues: CASSPGGLANEQFF. As DNA, the CDR3 is TGTGCCAGCAGCCCAGGAGGACTAGCCAATGAGCAGTTCTTC. The chain is built from TRBV5-5 and TRBJ2-1; 8 bases map to TRBD2. This CDR3 spans 14 amino acids. V lost 4 bases, J lost 6 bases, and 6 bases stayed unmatched. Per the germline V gene, CDR1 is SGHKS and CDR2 is YYEKEE (reference sequence).

The V call is TRBV29-1, the J call TRBJ1-2; 7 nucleotides match TRBD1. The V and J ends lost 4 bases and 4 bases, in that order; junction bases with no gene match: 3. This CDR3 comprises 12 residues. Germline CDR1 and CDR2: SQVTM and ANQGSEA. Here the CDR3 reads CSVASGGYGYTF. The CDR3 region has the DNA TGCAGCGTTGCGTCAGGGGGCTATGGCTACACCTTC.

V gene TRBV30 combines with J gene TRBJ1-1; the match to TRBD1 covers 9 bases. V lost 3 bases to trimming and J lost 8 bases; unmatched junction nucleotides: 10. CDR1 and CDR2 (germline): GTSNPN, SVGIG (reference sequence). This CDR3 is 14 amino acids long. The CDR3 DNA is TGTGCCTGGAGCCCCGGACAGGGGCCGACGGAAGCTTTCTTT. The encoded protein is CAWSPGQGPTEAFF.

The chain joins TRBV5-1 to TRBJ2-1; TRBD2 aligns across 12 bases. This CDR3 contains 17 residues. CDR1 is SGHRS, CDR2 YFSETQ, per germline. The V and J ends lost 2 bases and 4 bases, in that order; junction bases with no gene match: 7. The DNA for the CDR3 is TGCGCCAGCAGCTTCCAGAAGGGACTAGCGGGTTACAATGAGCAGTTCTTC. Translating gives CASSFQKGLAGYNEQFF.

The chain recombines TRBV11-2 with TRBJ2-3; the match to TRBD2 covers 10 bases. This CDR3 comprises 15 residues. Germline values: CDR1 SGHAT, CDR2 FQNNGV. With 6 bases clipped from V and 5 bases from J, the junction kept 8 bases outside the gene matches. The CDR3 reads CASRRAGGRGDTQYF. DNA of the CDR3: TGTGCCAGCAGGCGAGCGGGAGGGCGGGGAGATACGCAGTATTTT.

The chain recombines TRBV27 with TRBJ2-7; 9 bases map to TRBD2. CDR1 MNHEY and CDR2 SMNVEV come from the germline V gene (reference sequence). The CDR3 sequence is 17 residues long. With 6 bases clipped from V and 3 bases from J, the junction kept 15 bases outside the gene matches. The CDR3 region is CASRVSGSPFRGYEQYF. CDR3 nucleotides: TGTGCCAGCAGGGTTAGCGGGAGTCCTTTCCGTGGCTACGAGCAGTACTTC.

The chain joins TRBV5-4 to TRBJ2-2; no reliable D call. Trimming pared 0 bases from V and 6 bases from J, leaving 15 bases between. This CDR3 region has 16 residues. The germline gives CDR1 SGHNT, CDR2 YYREEE (reference sequence). The CDR3 DNA reads TGTGCCAGCAGCTTGGCTACACACACTAACGCCGGGGAGCTGTTTTTT. Protein product: CASSLATHTNAGELFF.

The V call is TRBV15, the J call TRBJ2-7; TRBD1 is a possible D gene (7 bases). The V end was cut by 5 bases, the J end by 6 bases, with 26 bases between. CDR3 size: 17 residues. Germline values: CDR1 LNHNV, CDR2 YYDKDF (reference sequence). Written as DNA, the CDR3 is TGTGCCACCAGCCATATTACACTCTTCAGGGGGGAGCCCGAGCAGTACTTC. Translated: CATSHITLFRGEPEQYF.